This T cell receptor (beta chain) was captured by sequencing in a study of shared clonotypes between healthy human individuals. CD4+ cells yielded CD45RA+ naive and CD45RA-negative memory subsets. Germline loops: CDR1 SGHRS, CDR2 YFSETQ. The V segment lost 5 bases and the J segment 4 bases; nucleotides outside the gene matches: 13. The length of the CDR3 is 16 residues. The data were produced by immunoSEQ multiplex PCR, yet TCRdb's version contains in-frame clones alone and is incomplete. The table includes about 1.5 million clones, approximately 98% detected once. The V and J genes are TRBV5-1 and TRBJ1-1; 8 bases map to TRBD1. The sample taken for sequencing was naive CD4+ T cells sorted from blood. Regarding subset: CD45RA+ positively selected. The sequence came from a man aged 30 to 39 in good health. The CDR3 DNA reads TGCGCCAGCAGATTAGACAGGGGAAGTCTGGGCACTGAAGCTTTCTTT. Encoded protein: CASRLDRGSLGTEAFF.